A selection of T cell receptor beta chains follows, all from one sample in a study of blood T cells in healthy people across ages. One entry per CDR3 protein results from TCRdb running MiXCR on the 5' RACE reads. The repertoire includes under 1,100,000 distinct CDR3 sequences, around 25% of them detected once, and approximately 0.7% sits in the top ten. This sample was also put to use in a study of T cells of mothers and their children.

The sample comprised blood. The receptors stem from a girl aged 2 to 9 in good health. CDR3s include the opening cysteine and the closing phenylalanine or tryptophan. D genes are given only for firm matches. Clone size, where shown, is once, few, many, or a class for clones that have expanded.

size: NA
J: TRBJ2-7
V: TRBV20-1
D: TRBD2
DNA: TGCAGTGCTAGAGAGGTGGGGGGGGGATACGAGCAGTACTTC
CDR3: CSAREVGGGYEQYF

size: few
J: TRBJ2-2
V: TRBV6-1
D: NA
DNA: TGTGCCAGCAGTATCCTAGCGGGGGAGCTGTTTTTT
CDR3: CASSILAGELFF

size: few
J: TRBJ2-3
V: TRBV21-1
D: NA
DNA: TGTGCCAGCTTAGACCCGGGACAGGGGGCCACAGATACGCAGTATTTT
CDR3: CASLDPGQGATDTQYF

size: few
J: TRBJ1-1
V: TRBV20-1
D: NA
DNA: TGCAGTGCTGTCAAAACCGGAAAAACTGAAGCTTTCTTT
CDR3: CSAVKTGKTEAFF

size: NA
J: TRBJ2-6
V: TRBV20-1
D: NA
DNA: TGCAGTGCTAGGGACACTGACTCTGGGGCCAACGTCCTGACTTTC
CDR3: CSARDTDSGANVLTF

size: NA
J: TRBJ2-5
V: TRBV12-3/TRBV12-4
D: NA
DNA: TGTGCCAGCAGTTTCCTCAGGGCCTTTGGAGAGACCCAGTACTTC
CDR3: CASSFLRAFGETQYF

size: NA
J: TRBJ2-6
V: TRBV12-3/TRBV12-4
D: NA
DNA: TGTGCCAGCAGGGTCACAGGGTATTCCCCTCCCGTTGCTGGGGCCAACGTCCCGACTTTC
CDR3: CASRVTGYSPPVAGANVPTF

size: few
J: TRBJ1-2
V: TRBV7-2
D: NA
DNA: TGTGCCAGCAGTCTAAGTAGGACAGAGGCCGGCTACACCTTC
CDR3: CASSLSRTEAGYTF

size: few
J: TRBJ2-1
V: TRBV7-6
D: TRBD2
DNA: TGTGCCAGCAGCCCCCCCCGTGGGGCTAGCGGGAGGCTATTTACCTACAATGAGCAGTTCTTC
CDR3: CASSPPRGASGRLFTYNEQFF

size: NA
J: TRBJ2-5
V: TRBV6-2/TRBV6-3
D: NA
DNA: TGTGCCAGCAGTGGGGGGTTTCAGGGACCCCAGTACTTC
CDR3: CASSGGFQGPQYF

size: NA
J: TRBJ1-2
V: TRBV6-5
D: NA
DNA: TGTGCCAGCAGTCTAGATGCCTTAACTGGGGGCTACACCTTC
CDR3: CASSLDALTGGYTF

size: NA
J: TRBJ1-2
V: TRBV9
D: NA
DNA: TGTGCCAGCAGCCCCGTCGGACTCTCGGATGGCTACACCTTC
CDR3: CASSPVGLSDGYTF

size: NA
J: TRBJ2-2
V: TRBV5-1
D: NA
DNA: TGCGCCAGCAGCCGGGACCCCTCGGGCACCGGGGAGCTGTTTTTT
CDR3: CASSRDPSGTGELFF

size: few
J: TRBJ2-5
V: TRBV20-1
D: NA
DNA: TGCAGTGCTAGGAAACAGTCCGGGGAGACCCAGTACTTC
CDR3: CSARKQSGETQYF

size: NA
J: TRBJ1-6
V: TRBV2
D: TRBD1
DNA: TGTGCCAGCAGGGATCCCCGCGCAGGGGGCCACTCACCCCTCCACTTT
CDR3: CASRDPRAGGHSPLHF

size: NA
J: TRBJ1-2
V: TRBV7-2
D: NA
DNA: TGTGCCAGCAGCTTACGGCCGGGGGAGGGTAACTATGGCTACACCTTC
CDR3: CASSLRPGEGNYGYTF

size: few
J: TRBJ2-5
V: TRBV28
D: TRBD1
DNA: TGTGCCAGCAGAACTGACAGGGAACAAGAGACCCAGTACTTC
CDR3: CASRTDREQETQYF

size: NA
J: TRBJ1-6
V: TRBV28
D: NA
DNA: TGTGCCACCCTTTTCAGAAAAGATTCACCCCTCCACTTT
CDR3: CATLFRKDSPLHF

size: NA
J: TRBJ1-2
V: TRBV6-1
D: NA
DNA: TGTGCCAGCAAGGCAGGATTCACGGACCATGGCTACACCTTC
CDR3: CASKAGFTDHGYTF

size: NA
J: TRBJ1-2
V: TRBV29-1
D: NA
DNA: TGCAGCGTTGACCAGGCGGAAGGCTACACCTTC
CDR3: CSVDQAEGYTF

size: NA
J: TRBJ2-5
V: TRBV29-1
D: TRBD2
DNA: TGCAGCGTCATACTAGCGGGAGAAGAGACCCAGTACTTC
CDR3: CSVILAGEETQYF

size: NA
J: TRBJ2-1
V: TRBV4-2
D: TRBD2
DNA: TGTGCCAGCAGCCCGCTAGCGGGGTGGTACAATGAGCAGTTCTTC
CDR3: CASSPLAGWYNEQFF

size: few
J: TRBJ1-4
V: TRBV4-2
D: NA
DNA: TGTGCCAGCAGCCAAGAAGGGGGGATCTCAACAACTAATGAAAAACTGTTTTTT
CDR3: CASSQEGGISTTNEKLFF

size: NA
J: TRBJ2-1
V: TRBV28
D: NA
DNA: TGTGCCAGCAGTTTATCAATCCCGCGCAATGAGCAGTTCTTC
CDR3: CASSLSIPRNEQFF

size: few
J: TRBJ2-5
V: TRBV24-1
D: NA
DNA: TGTGCCACTAGTGATTTGCAGGGAGAGACCCAGTACTTC
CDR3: CATSDLQGETQYF

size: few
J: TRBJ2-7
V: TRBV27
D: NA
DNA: TGTGCCAGCAGTTTATCGGGGGACGGACTCTACGAGCAGTACTTC
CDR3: CASSLSGDGLYEQYF

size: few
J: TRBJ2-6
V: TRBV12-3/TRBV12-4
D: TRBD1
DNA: TGTGCCAGCAGTTCGGACAGGGCAGGGGCCAACGTCCTGACTTTC
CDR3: CASSSDRAGANVLTF

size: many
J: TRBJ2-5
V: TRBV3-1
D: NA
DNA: TGTGCCAGCAGCCAAGAAGAGACCCAGTACTTC
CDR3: CASSQEETQYF

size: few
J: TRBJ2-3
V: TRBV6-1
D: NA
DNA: TGTGCCAGCAGGAAATACAGGGTGGGGAGCACAGATACGCAGTATTTT
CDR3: CASRKYRVGSTDTQYF

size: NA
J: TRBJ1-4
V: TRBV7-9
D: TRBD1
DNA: TGTGCCAGCGGGGGACAGGGTACTAATGAAAAACTGTTTTTT
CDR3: CASGGQGTNEKLFF

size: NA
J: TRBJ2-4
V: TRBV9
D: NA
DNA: TGTGCCAGCAGCTTTCGCAGATCTAAAAACATTCAGTACTTC
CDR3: CASSFRRSKNIQYF

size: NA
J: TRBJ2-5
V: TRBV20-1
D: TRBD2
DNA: TGCAGTGCCATTGGAGCGGGACAAGAGACCCAGTACTTC
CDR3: CSAIGAGQETQYF

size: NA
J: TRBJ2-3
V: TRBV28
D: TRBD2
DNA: TGTGCCAGCAGTTTCGGACTAGCGGGAGTCGATACGCAGTATTTT
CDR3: CASSFGLAGVDTQYF

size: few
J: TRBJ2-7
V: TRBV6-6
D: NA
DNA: TGTGCCAGCAGTTACGTGGGGGGGGGCTTCTACGAGCAGTACTTC
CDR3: CASSYVGGGFYEQYF

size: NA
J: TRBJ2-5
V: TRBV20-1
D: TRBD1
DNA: TGCAGTGCTGCCGGAGGAATAGGGGACAGGGGGCGGTGGAAGACCCAGTACTTC
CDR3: CSAAGGIGDRGRWKTQYF

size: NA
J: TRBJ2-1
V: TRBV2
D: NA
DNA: TGTGCCAGCAGTCGGGACTCCGTCTATGAGCAGTTCTTC
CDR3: CASSRDSVYEQFF

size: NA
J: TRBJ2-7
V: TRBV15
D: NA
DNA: TGTGCCACCAGCAGAGCGGGAGTGTACGAGCAGTACTTC
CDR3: CATSRAGVYEQYF

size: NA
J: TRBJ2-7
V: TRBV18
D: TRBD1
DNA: TGTGCCAGCTCACCGGGGACAGACAGGTACGAGCAGTACTTC
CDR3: CASSPGTDRYEQYF

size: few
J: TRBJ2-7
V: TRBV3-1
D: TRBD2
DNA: TGTGCCAGCAGTTTTCTACTAGCGGGAGAGACCTACGAGCAGTACTTC
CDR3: CASSFLLAGETYEQYF

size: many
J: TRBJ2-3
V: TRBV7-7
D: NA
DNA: TGTGCTAGCAGCTTAGAAAGGTTGGATACGCAGTATTTT
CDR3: CASSLERLDTQYF